These 20 T cell receptor beta chains were all obtained from the same sample, sequenced in a study of cytomegalovirus exposure and HLA in healthy donors. Sequencing used immunoSEQ multiplex PCR; TCRdb keeps in-frame clones, though not all of them. The sample includes 150,000 to 180,000 clones, 86% of them seen just once. The sequenced material came from PBMCs. Receptor source: a man between 18 and 35 years old in good health and CMV-seropositive.

The chain carries TRBV19 and TRBJ1-4, with 10 bases aligning to TRBD1. The ends lost 6 bases at V and 5 bases at J; junction bases unmatched: 9. CDR1 is LNHDA and CDR2 is SQIVND in the germline V gene (reference sequence). The CDR3 is 16 amino acids. CDR3 sequence reads: CASSRPTGQGNEKLFF. The CDR3 nucleotides are TGTGCCAGTAGCAGGCCGACGGGACAGGGGAATGAAAAACTGTTTTTT. Supplemented by reference TRBV19 and TRBJ1-4, the full variable domain reads DGGITQSPKYLFRKEGQNVTLSCEQNLNHDAMYWYRQDPGQGLRLIYYSQIVNDFQKGDIAEGYSVSREKKESFPLTVTSAQKNPTAFYLCASSRPTGQGNEKLFFGSGTQLSVL.

Comments on this clone: This same CDR3 is encoded by further DNA sequences in the sample. V and J are TRBV7-9 and TRBJ2-5, with no clear D. Trimming removed 5 bases at V and 5 bases at J, with 6 bases between. CDR1 SEHNR and CDR2 FQNEAQ come from the germline V gene (reference sequence). CDR3 length equals 11 residues. In DNA form, the CDR3 reads TGTGCCAGCAGCCTAACGGAGACCCAGTACTTC. Residues: CASSLTETQYF.

The chain links TRBV7-2 to TRBJ2-5, with 10 bases aligning to TRBD1. Trimming took 5 bases from V and 5 from J; bases not matched to a gene: 8. This CDR3 comprises 15 residues. Germline V gives CDR1 SGHTA, CDR2 FQGNSA. In nucleotides, the CDR3 is TGTGCCAGCAGCCCCGGGACAGGGGAGTCGGAGACCCAGTACTTC. It translates to CASSPGTGESETQYF.

The table lists this clone with a count of one. The chain combines TRBV16 with TRBJ1-1; TRBD1 might be the D (5 bases). This CDR3 spans 13 amino acids. V shed 3 bases and J shed 8 bases, with 13 bases lying between them. Germline V CDR1 and CDR2: KGHSY, FQNENV. In nucleotides, the CDR3 is TGTGCCAGCAGCCATCCAGGGATAGGGGAAGCTTTCTTT. Encoded protein: CASSHPGIGEAFF. Variable domain in full (rest from reference TRBV16 and TRBJ1-1): GEEVAQTPKHLVRGEGQKAKLYCAPIKGHSYVFWYQQVLKNEFKFLISFQNENVFDETGMPKERFSAKCLPNSPCSLEIQATKLEDSAVYFCASSHPGIGEAFFGQGTRLTVV.

The rearrangement uses TRBV11-2 and TRBJ2-7, with a possible D match to TRBD1 (6 bases). The CDR3 is made up of 14 amino acids. Germline assignment: CDR1 SGHAT and CDR2 FQNNGV. The V end lost 4 bases, the J end lost 1 base, and 11 bases lay between the germline ends. CDR3 bases: TGTGCCAGCAGCTCGAGACAGGATTCCTACGAGCAGTACTTC. It codes for CASSSRQDSYEQYF.

CDR3 nucleotide sequence: TGTGCCAGCAGCGCGTCGGCAGGGATGAACACTGAAGCTTTCTTT. It codes for CASSASAGMNTEAFF. V usage is TRBV5-4 and J usage is TRBJ1-1, with a weak D call TRBD1 (5 bases). V lost 4 bases, J lost 0 bases, and 13 bases lay in between. The CDR3 consists of 15 residues. The V gene's germline CDR1 is SGHNT and CDR2 YYREEE (reference sequence).

This clone was observed once. The chain joins TRBV11-2 to TRBJ2-7; D is perhaps TRBD1 (6 bases). Germline V gives CDR1 SGHAT, CDR2 FQNNGV. V shed 5 bases and J shed 5 bases, with 16 bases lying between them. This CDR3 contains 14 residues. For the CDR3, the DNA is TGTGCCAGCAGCGAACAGGGCGCAGTTAACGAGCAGTACTTC. It is translated as CASSEQGAVNEQYF. Supplemented by reference TRBV11-2 and TRBJ2-7, the full variable domain reads EAGVAQSPRYKIIEKRQSVAFWCNPISGHATLYWYQQILGQGPKLLIQFQNNGVVDDSQLPKDRFSAERLKGVDSTLKIQPAKLEDSAVYLCASSEQGAVNEQYFGPGTRLTVT.

The gene calls are TRBV5-1 and TRBJ2-1; TRBD2 matches at 9 bases. Per the germline V gene, CDR1 is SGHRS and CDR2 is YFSETQ. CDR3 length equals 17 residues. With V trimmed by 6 bases and J by 7 bases, 17 bases remained unmatched. CDR3 nucleotide sequence: TGCGCCAGCACCCCTCCCCCGCGGGGGGGCAAGGGTAATGAGCAGTTCTTC. Its translation is CASTPPPRGGKGNEQFF.

This clone was recorded only once. This chain links TRBV6-6 with TRBJ2-7, with 13 bases aligning to TRBD2. This CDR3 spans 15 amino acids. V shed 8 bases, J shed 2 bases, and the junction held 6 bases outside the gene matches. Germline V gene sequence: CDR1 MNHNY, CDR2 SVGAGI (reference sequence). Here the CDR3 DNA reads TGTGCCAGCGTTCCCGGGACTAGCGGGACCTACGAGCAGTACTTC. Translating gives CASVPGTSGTYEQYF.

This chain connects TRBV7-9 to TRBJ2-5, with D tentatively TRBD1 (5 bases). CDR3 length equals 15 residues. Germline V gene lookup returns CDR1 SEHNR and CDR2 FQNEAQ (reference sequence). The V end was cut by 1 base, the J end by 3 bases, with 12 bases between. The CDR3 loop is CASSLVQGLKETQYF. CDR3 coding DNA: TGTGCCAGCAGCTTAGTCCAGGGATTAAAAGAGACCCAGTACTTC.

CDR3 sequence reads: CASSLGRGENEQFF. CDR3 DNA: TGTGCCAGCAGCTTAGGCCGGGGGGAGAATGAGCAGTTCTTC. The chain employs TRBV13 and TRBJ2-1, with 7 bases fitting TRBD2. This CDR3 is 14 amino acids long. J gave up 7 bases and V 0 bases, and 3 bases lay outside the gene matches. Germline assignment: CDR1 PRHDT and CDR2 FYEKMQ (reference sequence).

The V call is TRBV5-8, the J call TRBJ2-7; 7 nucleotides line up with TRBD1. V lost 4 bases and J lost 2; bases outside the gene matches: 9. The germline CDR1 and CDR2 sequences are SGHTS and YDEGEE. The CDR3 covers 15 residues. For the CDR3, the DNA is TGTGCCAGCAGCCTCCGGGACAGAAATACCTACGAGCAGTACTTC. This gives the protein CASSLRDRNTYEQYF.

V usage is TRBV28 and J usage is TRBJ2-5; 7 nucleotides line up with TRBD2. V lost 5 bases to trimming and J lost 1 base; unmatched junction nucleotides: 7. This CDR3 spans 15 amino acids. Germline assignment: CDR1 MDHEN and CDR2 SYDVKM. The DNA of the CDR3 is TGTGCCAGCAGTCACAGGACTAGGCCCCAAGAGACCCAGTACTTC. This translates into CASSHRTRPQETQYF. Looking up the rest from reference TRBV28 and TRBJ2-5 gives the full variable domain: DVKVTQSSRYLVKRTGEKVFLECVQDMDHENMFWYRQDPGLGLRLIYFSYDVKMKEKGDIPEGYSVSREKKERFSLILESASTNQTSMYLCASSHRTRPQETQYFGPGTRLLVL.

This clone has only one observation. The chain couples TRBV4-3 to TRBJ1-2, with no clear D. CDR1 and CDR2 (germline): LGHNA, YSLEER. The CDR3 consists of 13 residues. V gave up 4 bases and J gave up 5 bases, with 11 bases separating them. For the CDR3, the DNA is TGCGCCAGCAGCCTAAAAGCCGCTTATGGCTACACCTTC. This encodes CASSLKAAYGYTF.

The rearrangement uses TRBV5-4 and TRBJ2-7, with 12 bases that match TRBD1. The CDR3 covers 15 residues. Germline CDR1 is SGHNT and CDR2 is YYREEE (reference sequence). The V segment lost 4 bases and the J segment 7 bases; nucleotides outside the gene matches: 9. CDR3 bases: TGTGCCAGCAGCGTCCCCGGGACAGGGGGCGGGGAGCAGTACTTC. The encoded protein is CASSVPGTGGGEQYF.

The chain recombines TRBV7-2 with TRBJ2-5; 9 nucleotides line up with TRBD1. Trimming at V came to 4 bases and at J to 4 bases, leaving 7 bases not matched to a gene. The CDR3 totals 15 residues. The V gene's germline CDR1 is SGHTA and CDR2 FQGNSA. The CDR3: CASSYRDRVPETQYF. CDR3 sequence (DNA): TGTGCCAGCAGCTACCGGGACAGGGTCCCAGAGACCCAGTACTTC. The variable domain in full, with the rest retrieved from reference TRBV7-2 and TRBJ2-5, is GAGVSQSPSNKVTEKGKDVELRCDPISGHTALYWYRQSLGQGLEFLIYFQGNSAPDKSGLPSDRFSAERTGGSVSTLTIQRTQQEDSAVYLCASSYRDRVPETQYFGPGTRLLVL.

This clone was counted a single time. The chain couples TRBV4-1 to TRBJ1-4; the D gene is possibly TRBD1 (5 bases). V was clipped by 0 bases and J by 5 bases, with 10 bases between them. This CDR3 spans 15 amino acids. CDR1 and CDR2 (germline): MGHRA, YSYEKL. Here the CDR3 DNA reads TGCGCCAGCAGCCAAGAGGGGACTGCAAATGAAAAACTGTTTTTT. Translating it yields CASSQEGTANEKLFF.

The chain joins TRBV6-6 to TRBJ2-5; 11 bases are shared with TRBD2. The length of the CDR3 is 16 residues. CDR1 is MNHNY and CDR2 is SVGAGI in the germline V gene (reference sequence). Trimming cost V 6 bases and J 2 bases; bases outside gene matches: 8. The CDR3 bases are TGTGCCAGCAGCTTAACCGGGACTAGCGGACAAGAGACCCAGTACTTC. This translates into CASSLTGTSGQETQYF.

This chain connects TRBV6-6 to TRBJ1-6; D possibly corresponds to TRBD1 (6 bases). Germline-derived CDR1 and CDR2 are MNHNY and SVGAGI (reference sequence). The CDR3 extends over 14 amino acids. V lost 6 bases and J 14 bases, leaving 20 bases between the germline ends. The CDR3 DNA follows: TGTGCCAGCAGCTGGGGACACAGGGTTGGGTCCCTCCACTTT. It specifies CASSWGHRVGSLHF.

The chain is built from TRBV27 and TRBJ2-1; unclear D gene. Germline values: CDR1 MNHEY, CDR2 SMNVEV (reference sequence). CDR3 length: 15 amino acids. Between the trimmed V and J ends, which lost 3 bases and 6 bases, there was a span of 15 bases. Here the CDR3 reads CASSFGRHLSNEQFF. CDR3 nucleotides: TGTGCCAGCAGTTTCGGCAGGCACTTAAGCAATGAGCAGTTCTTC.